This is a list of T cell receptor beta chains from one sample in a study of T cell repertoires in cytomegalovirus infection. TCRdb independently ran MiXCR on the reads; one entry per CDR3 protein. The repertoire consists of 750,000 to 950,000 distinct CDR3 sequences, with 25% to 35% occurring once and the leading ten covering roughly 13%. Their antigens are not known. The starting material was cultured CD8+ T cells from PBMCs, obtained from culture after CMV antigen stimulation. Receptors originate from a human donor in good health (CMV status not recorded). Some clones in this sample may be carry-over from other donors' samples. Both conserved end residues are part of each CDR3. The D gene is left open where the match is weak. A clone size is listed for some rows: how often the clone was seen (once, few, many), or a class if it is expanded.

clone_size	d_call	v_call	cdr3_length	j_call	cdr3_nt	cdr3_aa
NA	TRBD2	TRBV2	15	TRBJ2-3	TGTGCCAGCAGGGGGACTAGCGGGCGCACAGATACGCAGTATTTT	CASRGTSGRTDTQYF
NA	NA	TRBV10-3	11	TRBJ1-1	TGTGCCATCAAAGAAGGGACTGAAGCTTTCTTT	CAIKEGTEAFF
NA	NA	TRBV29-1	17	TRBJ2-7	TGCAGCGTTGAAGGGGGGGAATTCGGAGGAGGTTATTACGAGCAGTACTTC	CSVEGGEFGGGYYEQYF
NA	TRBD2	TRBV19	17	TRBJ2-1	TGTGCCAGTAGTCCATGGACTAGCGGGGACTCCTACAATGAGCAGTTCTTC	CASSPWTSGDSYNEQFF
NA	NA	TRBV7-9	13	TRBJ1-2	TGTGCCAGCAGCTTAGAGGATGGAAATGGCTACACCTTC	CASSLEDGNGYTF
NA	NA	TRBV7-9	12	TRBJ1-1	TGTGCCAGCGAGCCCTCGAACACTGAAGCTTTCTTT	CASEPSNTEAFF
many	TRBD2	TRBV7-2	13	TRBJ2-7	TGTGCCAGCAGCTACTGGGGGGGCTACGAGCAGTACTTC	CASSYWGGYEQYF
few	NA	TRBV5-5	16	TRBJ1-2	TGTGCCAGCAGCTCGCCAAGGGTCTCTTTGTTGGATGGCTACACCTTC	CASSSPRVSLLDGYTF
few	TRBD2	TRBV7-2	13	TRBJ2-7	TGTGCCAGCAGCAATGTTGGGGGGGACGAGCAGTACTTC	CASSNVGGDEQYF
NA	NA	TRBV10-3	14	TRBJ2-3	TGTGCCATCAGTGAGCGGGTGACCACAGATACGCAGTATTTT	CAISERVTTDTQYF
NA	TRBD1	TRBV7-2	11	TRBJ1-1	TGTGTCGGATCAGGGGGCGCGGAAGCTTTCTTT	CVGSGGAEAFF
NA	TRBD1	TRBV10-3	16	TRBJ2-7	TGTGCCACCTCCCTTAGGGGACAGGGGTCCCTATGGGAGCAGTACTTC	CATSLRGQGSLWEQYF
few	NA	TRBV6-2/TRBV6-3	18	TRBJ1-4	TGTGCCAGCAGTTACCGACCGCCAGGGCTCTCCGGTAATGAAAAACTGTTTTTT	CASSYRPPGLSGNEKLFF
few	TRBD1	TRBV28	17	TRBJ1-5	TGTGCCAGCAGTTTCCCATCCACAGGGGGAAGCAATCAGCCCCAGCATTTT	CASSFPSTGGSNQPQHF
few	NA	TRBV7-9	17	TRBJ1-1	TGTGCCAGCAGCTCCGACGACCGGACAGCATTGAACACTGAAGCTTTCTTT	CASSSDDRTALNTEAFF
NA	NA	TRBV4-3	16	TRBJ1-1	TGCGCCAGCAGCCAAGCTCTCGGGCCTCCTATCGATGAAGCTTTCTTT	CASSQALGPPIDEAFF
NA	TRBD1	TRBV9	13	TRBJ1-2	TGTGCCAGCCACCGACAGGGCAGAGGCGGCTACACCTTC	CASHRQGRGGYTF
once	NA	TRBV7-9	13	TRBJ2-1	TGTGCCAGCAGCTCAGGGGAGAACTATGAGCAGTTCTTC	CASSSGENYEQFF
many	NA	TRBV7-6	16	TRBJ1-1	TGTGCCAGCAGCTTAGCCCCCGAGTCCTTTGGGACTGAAGCTTTCTTT	CASSLAPESFGTEAFF
NA	NA	TRBV19	13	TRBJ1-1	TGTGCCAGTAGTATAGCCCCGAGGACAGAAGCTTTCTTT	CASSIAPRTEAFF
few	NA	TRBV7-6	15	TRBJ2-7	TGTGCCAGCAGCCCCGTGCTACAGGGTGGGGACGAGCAGTACTTC	CASSPVLQGGDEQYF
few	TRBD1	TRBV10-2	13	TRBJ1-5	TGCGCCAGCACCGACAGGGGCAATCAGCCCCAGCATTTT	CASTDRGNQPQHF
few	NA	TRBV10-2	13	TRBJ1-6	TGCGCCAGCAGTCCATTCCTTAATTCACCCCTCCACTTT	CASSPFLNSPLHF
few	NA	TRBV4-3	15	TRBJ1-1	TGCGCCAGCAGCCAAGAGGACGGGGTGAGCACTGAAGCTTTCTTT	CASSQEDGVSTEAFF
many	TRBD1	TRBV7-2	16	TRBJ2-1	TGTGCCAGCAGCTTAGGACAGGGATATAACAATGACGAGCAGTTCTTC	CASSLGQGYNNDEQFF
NA	TRBD1	TRBV10-2	14	TRBJ1-4	TGCGCCAGCAGTGACCGGGACAGGGACGAAAAACTGTTTTTT	CASSDRDRDEKLFF
few	NA	TRBV6-5	15	TRBJ2-3	TGTGCCAGCAGTTACTATCAGGGGAGCACAGATACGCAGTATTTT	CASSYYQGSTDTQYF
NA	NA	TRBV19	15	TRBJ1-3	TGTGCCAGTAGTATAAGTGGGTTCGCTGGAAACACCATATATTTT	CASSISGFAGNTIYF
NA	NA	TRBV12-3/TRBV12-4	12	TRBJ2-7	TGTGCCAGCAGTTTAGTTTGGTACGAGCAGTACTTC	CASSLVWYEQYF
NA	NA	TRBV20-1	13	TRBJ1-5	TGCAGTGCTAGAGATATGAGAGGGCAGCCCCAGCATTTT	CSARDMRGQPQHF